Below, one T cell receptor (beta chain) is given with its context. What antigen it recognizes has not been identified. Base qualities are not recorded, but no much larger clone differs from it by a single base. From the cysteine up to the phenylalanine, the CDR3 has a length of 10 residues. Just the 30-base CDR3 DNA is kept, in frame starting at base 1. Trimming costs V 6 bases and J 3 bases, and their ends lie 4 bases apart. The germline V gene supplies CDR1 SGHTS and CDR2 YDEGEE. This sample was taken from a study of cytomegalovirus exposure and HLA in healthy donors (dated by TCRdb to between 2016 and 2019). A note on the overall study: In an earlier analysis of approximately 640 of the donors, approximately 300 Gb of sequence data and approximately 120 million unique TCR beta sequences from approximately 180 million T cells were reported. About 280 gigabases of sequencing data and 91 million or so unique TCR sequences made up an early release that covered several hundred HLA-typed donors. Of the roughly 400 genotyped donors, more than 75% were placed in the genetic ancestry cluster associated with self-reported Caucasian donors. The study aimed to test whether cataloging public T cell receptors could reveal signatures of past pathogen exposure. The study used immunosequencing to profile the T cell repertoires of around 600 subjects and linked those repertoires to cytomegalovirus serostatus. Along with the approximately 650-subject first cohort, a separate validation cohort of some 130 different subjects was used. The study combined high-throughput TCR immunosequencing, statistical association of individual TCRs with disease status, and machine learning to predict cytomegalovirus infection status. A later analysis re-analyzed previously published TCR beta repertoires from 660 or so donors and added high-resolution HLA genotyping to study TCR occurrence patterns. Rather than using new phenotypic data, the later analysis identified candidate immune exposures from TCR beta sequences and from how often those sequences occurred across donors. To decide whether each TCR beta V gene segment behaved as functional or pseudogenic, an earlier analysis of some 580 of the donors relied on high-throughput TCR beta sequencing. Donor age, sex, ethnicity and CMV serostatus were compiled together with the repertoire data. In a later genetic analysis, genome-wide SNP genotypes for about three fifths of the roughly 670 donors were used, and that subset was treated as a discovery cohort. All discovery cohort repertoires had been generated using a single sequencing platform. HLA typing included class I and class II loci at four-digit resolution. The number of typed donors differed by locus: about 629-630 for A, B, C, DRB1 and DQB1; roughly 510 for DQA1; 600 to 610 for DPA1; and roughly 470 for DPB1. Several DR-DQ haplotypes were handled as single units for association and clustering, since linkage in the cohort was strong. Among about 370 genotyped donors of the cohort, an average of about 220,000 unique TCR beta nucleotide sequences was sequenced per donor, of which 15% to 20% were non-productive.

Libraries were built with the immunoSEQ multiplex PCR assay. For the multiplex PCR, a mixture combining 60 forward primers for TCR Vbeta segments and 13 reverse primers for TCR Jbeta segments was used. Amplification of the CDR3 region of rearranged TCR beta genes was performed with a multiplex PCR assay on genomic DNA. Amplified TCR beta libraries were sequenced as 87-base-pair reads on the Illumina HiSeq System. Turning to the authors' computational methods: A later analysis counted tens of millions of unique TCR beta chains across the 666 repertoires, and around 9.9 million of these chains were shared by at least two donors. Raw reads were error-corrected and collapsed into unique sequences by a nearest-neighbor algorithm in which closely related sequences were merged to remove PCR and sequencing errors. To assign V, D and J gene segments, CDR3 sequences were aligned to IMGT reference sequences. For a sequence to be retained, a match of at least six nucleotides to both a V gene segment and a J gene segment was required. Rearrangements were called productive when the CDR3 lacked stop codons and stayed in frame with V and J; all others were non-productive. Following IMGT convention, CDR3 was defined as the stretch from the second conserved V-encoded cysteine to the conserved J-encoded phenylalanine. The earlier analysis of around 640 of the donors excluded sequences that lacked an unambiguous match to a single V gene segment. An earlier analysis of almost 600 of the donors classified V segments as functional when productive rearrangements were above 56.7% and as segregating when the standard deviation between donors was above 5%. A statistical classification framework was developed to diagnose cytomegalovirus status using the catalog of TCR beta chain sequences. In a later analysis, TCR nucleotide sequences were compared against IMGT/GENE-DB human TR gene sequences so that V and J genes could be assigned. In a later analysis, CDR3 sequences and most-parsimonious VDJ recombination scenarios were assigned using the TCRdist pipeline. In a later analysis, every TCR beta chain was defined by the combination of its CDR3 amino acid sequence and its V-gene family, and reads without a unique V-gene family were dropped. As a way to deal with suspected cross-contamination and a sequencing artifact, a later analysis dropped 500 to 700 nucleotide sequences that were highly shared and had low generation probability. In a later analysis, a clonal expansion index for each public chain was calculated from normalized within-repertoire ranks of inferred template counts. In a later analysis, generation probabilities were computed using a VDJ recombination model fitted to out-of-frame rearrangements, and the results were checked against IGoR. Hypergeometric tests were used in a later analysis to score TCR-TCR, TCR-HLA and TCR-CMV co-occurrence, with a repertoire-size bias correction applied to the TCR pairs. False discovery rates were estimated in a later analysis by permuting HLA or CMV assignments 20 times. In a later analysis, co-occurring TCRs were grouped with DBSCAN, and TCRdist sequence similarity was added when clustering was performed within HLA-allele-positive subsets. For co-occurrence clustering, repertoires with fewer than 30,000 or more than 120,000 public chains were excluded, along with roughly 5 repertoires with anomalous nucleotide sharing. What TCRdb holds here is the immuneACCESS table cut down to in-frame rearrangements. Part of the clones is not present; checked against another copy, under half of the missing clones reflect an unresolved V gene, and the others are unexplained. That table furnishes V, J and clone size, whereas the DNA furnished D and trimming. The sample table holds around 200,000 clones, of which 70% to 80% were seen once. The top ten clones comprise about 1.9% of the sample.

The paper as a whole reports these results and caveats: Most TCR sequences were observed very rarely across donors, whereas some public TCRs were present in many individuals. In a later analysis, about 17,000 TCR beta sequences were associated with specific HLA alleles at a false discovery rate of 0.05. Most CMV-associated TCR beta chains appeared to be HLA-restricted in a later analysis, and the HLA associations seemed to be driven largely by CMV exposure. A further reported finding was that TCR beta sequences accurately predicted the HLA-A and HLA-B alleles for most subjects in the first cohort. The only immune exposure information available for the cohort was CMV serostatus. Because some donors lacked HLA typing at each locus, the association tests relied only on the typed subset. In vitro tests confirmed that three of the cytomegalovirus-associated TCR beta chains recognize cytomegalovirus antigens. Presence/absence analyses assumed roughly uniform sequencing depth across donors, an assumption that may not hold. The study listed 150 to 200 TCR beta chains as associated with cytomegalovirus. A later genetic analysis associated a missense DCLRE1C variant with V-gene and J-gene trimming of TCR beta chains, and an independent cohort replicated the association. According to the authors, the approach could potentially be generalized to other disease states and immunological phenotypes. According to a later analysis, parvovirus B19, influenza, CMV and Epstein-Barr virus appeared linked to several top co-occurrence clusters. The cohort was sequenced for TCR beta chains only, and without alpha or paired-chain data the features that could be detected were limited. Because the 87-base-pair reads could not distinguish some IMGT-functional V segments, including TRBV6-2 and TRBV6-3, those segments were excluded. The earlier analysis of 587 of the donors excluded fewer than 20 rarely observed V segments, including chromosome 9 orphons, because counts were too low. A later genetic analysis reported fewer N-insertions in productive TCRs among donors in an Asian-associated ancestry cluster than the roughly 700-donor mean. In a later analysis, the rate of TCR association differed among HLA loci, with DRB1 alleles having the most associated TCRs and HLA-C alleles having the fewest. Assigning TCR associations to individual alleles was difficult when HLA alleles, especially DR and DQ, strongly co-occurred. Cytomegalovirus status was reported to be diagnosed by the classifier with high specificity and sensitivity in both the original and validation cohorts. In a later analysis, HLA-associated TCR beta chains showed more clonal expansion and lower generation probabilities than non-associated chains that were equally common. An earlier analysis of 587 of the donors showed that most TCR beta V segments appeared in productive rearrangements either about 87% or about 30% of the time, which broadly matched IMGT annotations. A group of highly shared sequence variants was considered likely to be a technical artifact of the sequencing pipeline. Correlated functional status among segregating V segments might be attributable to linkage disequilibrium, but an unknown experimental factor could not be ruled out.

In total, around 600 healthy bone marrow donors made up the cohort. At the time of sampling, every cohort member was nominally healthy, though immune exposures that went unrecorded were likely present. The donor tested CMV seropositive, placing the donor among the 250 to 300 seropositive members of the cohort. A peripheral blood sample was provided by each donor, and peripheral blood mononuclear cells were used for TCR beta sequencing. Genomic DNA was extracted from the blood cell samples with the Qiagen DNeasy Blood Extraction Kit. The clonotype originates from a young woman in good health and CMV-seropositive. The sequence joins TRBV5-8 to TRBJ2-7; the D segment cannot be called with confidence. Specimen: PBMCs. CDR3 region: CASILYEQYF. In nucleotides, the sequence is TGTGCCAGCATCCTCTACGAGCAGTACTTC.